What follows is one TCR beta chain and its context. Sequencing used immunoSEQ multiplex PCR; TCRdb keeps in-frame clones, though not all of them. The profile shows hundreds of thousands of clones, about 83% of them singletons. These data belong to a study of blood T cell repertoires in COVID-19. Study overall: Samples representing acute and convalescent COVID-19 were sourced from the United States, Italy and Spain. PBMCs, B-cell-depleted T cells, or T cells provided the cDNA or gDNA that made up the material.

There are 13 residues in the CDR3. Per the germline V gene, CDR1 is LGHDT and CDR2 is YNNKEL (reference sequence). Trimming shortened V by 1 base and J by 4 bases, and 8 bases separated the two germline ends. J is TRBJ2-7 and V is TRBV3-1 (or the pseudogene TRBV3-2); D call uncertain. The TCR originated in a woman in her forties or fifties who had been exposed to COVID-19. Source material: PBMCs or T cells enriched from blood (not recorded which). The CDR3 sequence is CASSQGPGYEQYF. In DNA form, the CDR3 reads TGTGCCAGCAGCCAAGGGCCAGGTTACGAGCAGTACTTC.